Listed below are T cell receptor beta chains from one sample, sequenced in a study of T cells in Graves' hyperthyroidism and ophthalmopathy. TCRdb passed the multiplex PCR reads through MiXCR, listing each CDR3 protein once. Of almost 600,000 distinct CDR3 sequences detected, 46% appear once; the ten largest clones hold around 8%. Sequencing was done on a sample of peripheral blood or thyroid tissue (not recorded which). These receptors were obtained from a woman younger than 35 with Graves' hyperthyroidism. Each CDR3 is given with its conserved first and last residue. D genes are given only for firm matches. Size is stated for part of the rows, as once, few or many counts, or as a class when the clone is expanded.

>many|TRBV20-1|-|TRBJ1-2
CSAATLGFQGGGYTF
TGCAGTGCCGCAACCTTGGGGTTTCAGGGCGGCGGCTACACCTTC
>few|TRBV20-1|-|TRBJ2-7
CSATRGFSYEQYF
TGCAGTGCGACCAGAGGGTTCTCCTACGAGCAGTACTTC
>-|TRBV7-8|-|TRBJ2-6
CASSLRGPRANVLTF
TGTGCCAGCAGCTTAAGGGGCCCTAGGGCCAACGTCCTGACTTTC
>once|TRBV20-1|-|TRBJ1-5
CSASRAEEETQHF
TGCAGTGCTAGCCGGGCAGAAGAAGAGACCCAGCATTTT
>many|TRBV20-1|TRBD2|TRBJ2-5
CSAKRAGVETQYF
TGCAGTGCTAAAAGAGCGGGAGTCGAGACCCAGTACTTC
>many|TRBV20-1|TRBD1|TRBJ2-2
CSAKSEGQAFTGELFF
TGCAGTGCTAAGAGTGAGGGACAGGCGTTCACCGGGGAGCTGTTTTTT
>many|TRBV20-1|-|TRBJ1-5
CSARDQEDWGNQPQHF
TGCAGTGCTAGAGATCAAGAGGACTGGGGCAATCAGCCCCAGCATTTT
>-|TRBV4-1|TRBD1|TRBJ1-2
CASSQRDRGAANYGYTF
TGTGCCAGCAGCCAACGGGACAGGGGGGCAGCTAACTATGGCTACACCTTC
>many|TRBV9|TRBD1|TRBJ2-7
CASSANPGQAHYEQYF
TGTGCCAGCAGCGCCAATCCGGGACAGGCCCACTACGAGCAGTACTTC
>many|TRBV12-3/TRBV12-4|TRBD1|TRBJ1-6
CASSSPRRQGENSPLHF
TGTGCCAGCAGCTCCCCCCGGCGACAGGGGGAAAATTCACCCCTCCACTTT
>-|TRBV20-1|TRBD1|TRBJ2-7
CSAAGHRGRYEQYF
TGCAGTGCCGCGGGGCACAGGGGGAGGTACGAGCAGTACTTC
>many|TRBV20-1|TRBD1|TRBJ1-1
CSAGQGRSAEAFF
TGCAGTGCCGGACAGGGACGGAGCGCTGAAGCTTTCTTT
>-|TRBV24-1|-|TRBJ2-3
CATSDSGGGTWKQYF
TGTGCCACCAGTGATTCGGGCGGTGGTACGTGGAAGCAGTATTTT
>many|TRBV19|-|TRBJ1-1
CASSIRGANTEAFF
TGTGCCAGTAGTATTCGGGGGGCTAACACTGAAGCTTTCTTT
>-|TRBV10-2|TRBD2|TRBJ2-1
CASLKGLAYNEQFF
TGCGCCAGCCTCAAGGGACTAGCCTACAATGAGCAGTTCTTC
>-|TRBV7-2|TRBD2|TRBJ2-7
CASSRGLASSYEQYF
TGTGCCAGCAGCCGCGGACTAGCATCCTCCTACGAGCAGTACTTC
>-|TRBV7-3|-|TRBJ1-2
CASSLAGGTGVYTF
TGTGCCAGCAGCTTAGCGGGGGGTACAGGTGTCTACACCTTC
>few|TRBV24-1|-|TRBJ2-3
CATSVDSASTDTQYF
TGTGCCACCAGTGTTGATAGCGCGAGCACAGATACGCAGTATTTT